Listed below are T cell receptor beta chains from one sample, sequenced in a study of cytomegalovirus exposure and HLA in healthy donors. Produced via immunoSEQ multiplex PCR; TCRdb's table is partial and in-frame only. The data show about 98,000 clones, roughly 70% seen once. The sequencing input was PBMCs. These receptors all come from a man between 45 and 60 years old in good health and CMV-seronegative. Both conserved end residues are part of each CDR3. Fields, in order: V gene, D gene, J gene, CDR3 length, CDR3 protein. D genes are given only for firm matches.

V: TRBV27
D: -
J: TRBJ2-7
length: 11
CDR3: CASRSPHGQYF

V: TRBV4-1
D: -
J: TRBJ1-5
length: 15
CDR3: CASSQDPGDYQPQHF

V: TRBV6-6
D: TRBD1
J: TRBJ1-4
length: 16
CDR3: CASSLVWGQVGEKLFF

V: TRBV4-3
D: -
J: TRBJ2-1
length: 15
CDR3: CASSQGVNSMSEQFF

V: TRBV18
D: -
J: TRBJ1-1
length: 14
CDR3: CASSPGGAGTEAFF

V: TRBV4-2
D: -
J: TRBJ2-7
length: 16
CDR3: CASSHRWGEESYEQYF

V: TRBV18
D: TRBD1
J: TRBJ1-4
length: 13
CDR3: CASSPDDREKLFF

V: TRBV28
D: -
J: TRBJ1-5
length: 15
CDR3: CASRTDSPSNQPQHF

V: TRBV7-2
D: -
J: TRBJ2-3
length: 17
CDR3: CASSLDNRGAGTDTQYF

V: TRBV2
D: -
J: TRBJ1-2
length: 13
CDR3: CASSGRVGYGYTF

V: TRBV18
D: TRBD2
J: TRBJ2-1
length: 15
CDR3: CASSPAGGADNEQFF

V: TRBV25-1
D: -
J: TRBJ1-3
length: 14
CDR3: CASSGGSSGNTIYF

V: TRBV6-5
D: TRBD2
J: TRBJ2-1
length: 15
CDR3: CASRPGTINYNEQFF

V: TRBV9
D: -
J: TRBJ1-6
length: 16
CDR3: CASSADVGGLNSPLHF

V: TRBV19
D: TRBD1
J: TRBJ1-3
length: 13
CDR3: CATYRGTGNTIYF

V: TRBV28
D: TRBD1
J: TRBJ1-1
length: 14
CDR3: CASNPNPGGKRAFF

V: TRBV5-6
D: -
J: TRBJ2-1
length: 15
CDR3: CASSFRSQGYNEQFF

V: TRBV7-2
D: -
J: TRBJ2-5
length: 13
CDR3: CASSFRVAETQYF

V: TRBV28
D: TRBD1
J: TRBJ2-1
length: 14
CDR3: CASSLGTAYNEQFF

V: TRBV27
D: TRBD1
J: TRBJ2-1
length: 14
CDR3: CASTRQGAPYEQFF

V: TRBV27
D: TRBD2
J: TRBJ2-1
length: 13
CDR3: CASSPTGLTGVFF

V: TRBV18
D: TRBD1
J: TRBJ1-1
length: 15
CDR3: CASSPFKGADTEAFF

V: TRBV7-2
D: -
J: TRBJ1-3
length: 16
CDR3: CASSLVRVTAGNTIYF

V: TRBV18
D: TRBD1
J: TRBJ1-3
length: 14
CDR3: CASFPGTGVNTIYF

V: TRBV6-5
D: -
J: TRBJ1-2
length: 13
CDR3: CASSYGDKGSYTF

V: TRBV10-1
D: -
J: TRBJ2-2
length: 15
CDR3: CASSDWTENTGELFF

V: TRBV28
D: -
J: TRBJ2-7
length: 14
CDR3: CASSFLQGTGEQYF

V: TRBV7-3
D: TRBD2
J: TRBJ2-3
length: 19
CDR3: CASSLSPEASGDGVDTQYF

V: TRBV28
D: TRBD2
J: TRBJ2-5
length: 16
CDR3: CASSLASGRIGETQYF

V: TRBV2
D: TRBD2
J: TRBJ2-5
length: 16
CDR3: CASRPRLAGDQETQYF

V: TRBV5-4
D: TRBD2
J: TRBJ2-7
length: 15
CDR3: CASSLGGGALTEQYF

V: TRBV10-3
D: TRBD2
J: TRBJ2-1
length: 16
CDR3: CAISEPGLAGGNEQFF

V: TRBV11-2
D: -
J: TRBJ2-2
length: 16
CDR3: CASSPSRGTNTGELFF

V: TRBV28
D: -
J: TRBJ2-7
length: 15
CDR3: CASSSFNFRRSEQYF

V: TRBV6-5
D: TRBD1
J: TRBJ1-5
length: 15
CDR3: CASSLTGKGGQPQHF

V: TRBV4-2
D: TRBD1
J: TRBJ2-3
length: 18
CDR3: CASSQDPPGQGEVDTQYF

V: TRBV4-2
D: -
J: TRBJ1-2
length: 16
CDR3: CASSQEWQGSNYGYTF

V: TRBV19
D: -
J: TRBJ1-1
length: 13
CDR3: CASSLGVNTEAFF

V: TRBV29-1
D: -
J: TRBJ2-7
length: 12
CDR3: CSVGGQRYEQYF

V: TRBV25-1
D: -
J: TRBJ2-2
length: 14
CDR3: CASSEYSDTGELFF

V: TRBV27
D: -
J: TRBJ1-5
length: 16
CDR3: CASKLYGARGNQPQHF

V: TRBV29-1
D: -
J: TRBJ1-2
length: 13
CDR3: CSVEHLANYGYTF

V: TRBV5-5
D: TRBD1
J: TRBJ1-1
length: 18
CDR3: CASSLGDRGGVLNTEAFF

V: TRBV7-2
D: -
J: TRBJ2-7
length: 11
CDR3: CASSSYYEQYF

V: TRBV11-3
D: -
J: TRBJ1-4
length: 15
CDR3: CASSLREGRNEKLFF

V: TRBV28
D: -
J: TRBJ2-3
length: 14
CDR3: CASSLEAATDTQYF

V: TRBV11-2
D: TRBD2
J: TRBJ2-1
length: 16
CDR3: CASRKLAGGTYNEQFF

V: TRBV19
D: TRBD1
J: TRBJ1-5
length: 13
CDR3: CASSTIQGQPQHF